The 29 T cell receptor beta chains given below trace back to one sample, sequenced in a study of naive and memory T cell subsets. The beta constant-region primer was an equimolar mix of two oligonucleotides covering TRBC1 and TRBC2. TCRdb re-called the UMI-ligation and nested PCR reads through MiXCR, storing one row per CDR3 protein. The table records under 150,000 distinct CDR3 sequences, 17% of them present only once. The source material was naive CD4+ T cells from blood. These receptors all stem from a human donor in good health.

The chain links TRBV6-2 or TRBV6-3 to TRBJ2-3; a weak D match, TRBD2 (5 bases). Trimming shortened V by 0 bases and J by 1 base, and 11 bases separated the two germline ends. Germline-derived CDR1 and CDR2 are MNHEY and SVGEGT. This CDR3 region has 16 residues. CDR3 DNA: TGTGCCAGCAGTTACTCGGCCGCCGGGGGCACAGATACGCAGTATTTT. It is translated as CASSYSAAGGTDTQYF.

This clonotype came up many times. The chain combines TRBV20-1 with TRBJ1-1; unclear D gene. This CDR3 has 14 amino acids. Trimming stripped 0 bases from V and 1 base from J, with 9 bases between. Germline V lookup: CDR1 DFQATT, CDR2 SNEGSKA (reference sequence). The CDR3 sequence: CSARDSKKNTEAFF. CDR3 nucleotide sequence: TGCAGTGCTAGAGACTCCAAGAAGAACACTGAAGCTTTCTTT.

This clonotype was detected only a few times. V is TRBV12-5 and J is TRBJ2-1, with 9 bases identical to TRBD2. Germline assignment: CDR1 LGHNT and CDR2 FRNRAP. The CDR3 has 16 residues. V lost 2 bases, J lost 5 bases, and 7 bases stayed unmatched. CDR3 DNA sequence: TGTGCTAGTGGTTTGACCATGGGACTAGCAGACAATGAGCAGTTCTTC. The encoded protein is CASGLTMGLADNEQFF.

For this clonotype: At one end the junction does not follow the germline gene, possibly because of a read error. This chain links TRBV6-5 with TRBJ2-7; D is unclear. The CDR3 consists of 12 residues. The germline V gene has CDR1 MNHEY and CDR2 SVGAGI. The CDR3 loop reads CATSEVGNEQYF. The CDR3 DNA follows: TGTGCCACCAGTGAGGTGGGCAACGAGCAGTACTTC.

This clonotype was detected only once. This chain uses TRBV23-1 with TRBJ1-1; D may be TRBD1 (5 bases). TRBV23-1 is an ORF, with its function uncertain. Trimming pared 4 bases from V and 3 bases from J, leaving 15 bases between. The CDR3 is made up of 15 amino acids. CDR3 nucleotides: TGCGCCAGCAGTCCGGCGTCAGGGTTGGACACTGAAGCTTTCTTT. Protein: CASSPASGLDTEAFF.

The rearrangement uses TRBV5-4 and TRBJ2-1, with TRBD1 as a possible D gene (6 bases). This CDR3 is built from 16 residues. The V gene's germline CDR1 is SGHNT and CDR2 YYREEE (reference sequence). Trimming shortened V by 0 bases and J by 0 bases, and 10 bases separated the two germline ends. Written as DNA, the CDR3 is TGTGCCAGCAGCTTGGGACGCAGGGGCTCCTACAATGAGCAGTTCTTC. Protein product: CASSLGRRGSYNEQFF.

This chain joins TRBV30 and TRBJ1-1, with D perhaps TRBD1 (5 bases). The CDR3 is 14 residues long. The V and J ends lost 0 bases and 10 bases respectively, with 18 bases between them. Germline lookup yields CDR1 GTSNPN and CDR2 SVGIG (reference sequence). The CDR3: CAWSVETAGTGAFF. The CDR3 nucleotides read TGTGCCTGGAGTGTCGAGACAGCCGGTACGGGAGCTTTCTTT.

This clonotype was found a few times. The chain uses TRBV6-6 and TRBJ2-3, with TRBD1 matching 8 bases. This CDR3 is built from 15 residues. V lost 5 bases and J lost 6; bases outside the gene matches: 10. The germline V gene has CDR1 MNHNY and CDR2 SVGAGI (reference sequence). The CDR3 sequence: CASSLGQEVGDTQYF. CDR3 coding DNA: TGTGCCAGCAGTCTGGGACAGGAGGTTGGTGATACGCAGTATTTT.

This clonotype has only a few counts. J is TRBJ2-3 and V is TRBV6-2 or TRBV6-3; D call uncertain. Germline values: CDR1 MNHEY, CDR2 SVGEGT. V gave up 2 bases and J gave up 1 base, with 10 bases separating them. The CDR3 spans 15 residues. The CDR3 coding sequence is TGTGCCAGCAGTTACATCGATGGTCGCACAGATACGCAGTATTTT. This gives the protein CASSYIDGRTDTQYF.

This clonotype was counted a few times. V usage is TRBV20-1 and J usage is TRBJ2-4, with TRBD1 matching over 8 bases. Trimming at V came to 4 bases and at J to 6 bases, leaving 14 bases not matched to a gene. CDR1 and CDR2 from the germline V gene are DFQATT and SNEGSKA (reference sequence). CDR3 length equals 16 residues. The CDR3 DNA sequence: TGCAGTGCTACTAGGAGTACAGGGGGACTCGGAAACATTCAGTACTTC. Its translation: CSATRSTGGLGNIQYF.

The chain joins TRBV12-3 or TRBV12-4 to TRBJ1-1; D is undetermined. The germline V and J ends were trimmed by 3 bases and 2 bases, with 10 bases remaining between them. The CDR3 totals 14 residues. CDR3 region: CASSLWEGNTEAFF. In DNA form, the CDR3 reads TGTGCCAGCAGTTTGTGGGAGGGTAACACTGAAGCTTTCTTT.

This clonotype was observed a few times. The chain has TRBV20-1 and TRBJ2-1, with 11 bases identical to TRBD2. The CDR3 loop spans 15 amino acids. J was trimmed by 9 bases and V by 3 bases; bases with no gene match: 10. CDR1 is DFQATT, CDR2 SNEGSKA, per germline (reference sequence). The chain's CDR3 is CSARQTSGKYGEQFF. CDR3 DNA sequence: TGCAGTGCTAGGCAGACTAGCGGGAAATATGGTGAGCAGTTCTTC.

DNA of the CDR3: TGCAGTGCTAGCTTGAGGGAGGGCCCCTACAATGAGCAGTTCTTC. Translating gives CSASLREGPYNEQFF. This chain links TRBV20-1 with TRBJ2-1; 7 bases align to TRBD2. The germline gives CDR1 DFQATT, CDR2 SNEGSKA (reference sequence). J was trimmed by 2 bases and V by 3 bases; bases with no gene match: 7. This CDR3 has 15 residues.

Only a few counts were recorded for this clonotype. The rearrangement uses TRBV14 and TRBJ1-2; 8 positions match TRBD1. The V gene's germline CDR1 is SGHDN and CDR2 FVKESK. The V gene end was trimmed by 2 bases and the J gene end by 6 bases; junction bases not matched to a gene: 5. The length of the CDR3 is 14 residues. CDR3: CASSQRTGLHGYTF. CDR3 coding DNA: TGTGCCAGCAGCCAACGGACAGGGCTTCATGGCTACACCTTC.

There are a few counts of this clonotype. V and J are TRBV19 and TRBJ2-7; the match to TRBD2 covers 8 bases. The CDR3 spans 15 residues. In germline, CDR1 is LNHDA, CDR2 SQIVND (reference sequence). The trim removed 7 bases at V and 3 bases at J, leaving 11 bases unmatched. The CDR3 DNA reads TGTGCCAGTAATCCGGGGGGGCCACCGTACTACGAGCAGTACTTC. This sequence encodes CASNPGGPPYYEQYF.

This clonotype was seen a handful of times. The rearrangement joins TRBV7-2 to TRBJ2-3; D call uncertain. The CDR3 is 12 amino acids. Germline V lookup: CDR1 SGHTA, CDR2 FQGNSA. V dropped 5 bases and J dropped 4 bases, with 7 bases sitting between them. The DNA of the CDR3 is TGTGCCAGCAGCGACTCCGCAGATACGCAGTATTTT. This sequence encodes CASSDSADTQYF.

This clonotype was found a few times. The chain combines TRBV20-1 with TRBJ1-3, with TRBD1 matching over 9 bases. With V trimmed by 6 bases and J by 0 bases, 9 bases remained unmatched. Per the germline V gene, CDR1 is DFQATT and CDR2 is SNEGSKA (reference sequence). There are 16 residues in the CDR3. CDR3 nucleotide sequence: TGCAGTGCCCCACGGACAGGGGATATCTCTGGAAACACCATATATTTT. It yields the protein CSAPRTGDISGNTIYF.

This clonotype occurred a few times. The rearrangement uses TRBV30 and TRBJ2-1, with 8 bases that match TRBD1. Trimming took 2 bases from V and 12 from J; bases not matched to a gene: 15. The CDR3 extends over 15 amino acids. CDR1 and CDR2 (germline): GTSNPN, SVGIG (reference sequence). As DNA, the CDR3 is TGTGCCTGGAGTCCCCCAGGGGGCAGGGCATTAGGGCAGTTCTTC. Encoded protein: CAWSPPGGRALGQFF.

This clonotype has only a few counts. V and J are TRBV20-1 and TRBJ1-2; D gene uncertain. This CDR3 has 13 amino acids. From germline, CDR1 is DFQATT and CDR2 SNEGSKA (reference sequence). V lost 5 bases and J lost 7, with 17 bases in between. The CDR3: CSAPREGLSGYTF. CDR3 DNA: TGCAGTGCTCCCCGGGAGGGATTATCTGGCTACACCTTC.

This clonotype has a handful of counts. This sequence joins TRBV12-3 or TRBV12-4 and TRBJ1-2; D possibly corresponds to TRBD1 (5 bases). Trimming took 7 bases from V and 7 from J, leaving 19 bases between them. The CDR3 covers 14 residues. The CDR3 region is CASTSRGTRGGYTF. The CDR3 coding sequence is TGTGCCAGCACCTCAAGAGGGACTCGAGGTGGCTACACCTTC.

The rearrangement joins TRBV29-1 to TRBJ2-2; D is uncertain. Trimming pared 6 bases from V and 4 bases from J, leaving 15 bases between. CDR3 size: 14 residues. The germline V gene has CDR1 SQVTM and CDR2 ANQGSEA. The chain's CDR3 is CSVGPILSTGELFF. For the CDR3, the DNA is TGCAGCGTCGGACCGATACTGAGCACCGGGGAGCTGTTTTTT.

This clonotype was recorded only once. V and J are TRBV12-3 or TRBV12-4 and TRBJ1-5; D might be TRBD1 (6 bases). The CDR3 covers 13 residues. V was trimmed by 6 bases and J by 5 bases, leaving 11 bases between them. This CDR3 is CASSGQSHQPQHF. The DNA for the CDR3 is TGTGCCAGCAGCGGACAGAGTCATCAGCCCCAGCATTTT.

This clonotype was observed a few times. The CDR3 DNA sequence: TGTGCCAGCAGTTACTCGAGGACTTACGATTCACCCCTCCACTTT. It encodes CASSYSRTYDSPLHF. V gene TRBV6-5 combines with J gene TRBJ1-6, with D uncertain. V was pared by 0 bases and J by 8 bases, with 11 bases between. The CDR3 runs to 15 residues. The germline gives CDR1 MNHEY, CDR2 SVGAGI.

The chain has TRBV6-4 and TRBJ1-5; D uncertain. CDR3 length: 13 residues. V lost 6 bases and J lost 4, with 10 bases in between. The germline gives CDR1 MRHNA, CDR2 SNTAGT. The DNA for the CDR3 is TGTGCCAGCAGCAGCGATCCAAATCAGCCCCAGCATTTT. As protein: CASSSDPNQPQHF.

The chain recombines TRBV5-1 with TRBJ1-1; no clear D gene. The length of the CDR3 is 13 residues. The V end lost 4 bases, the J end lost 4 bases, and 11 bases lay between the germline ends. Germline values: CDR1 SGHRS, CDR2 YFSETQ. CDR3 region: CASSPESSTEAFF. CDR3 coding DNA: TGCGCCAGCAGCCCGGAGAGTAGCACTGAAGCTTTCTTT. Supplemented by reference TRBV5-1 and TRBJ1-1, the full variable domain reads KAGVTQTPRYLIKTRGQQVTLSCSPISGHRSVSWYQQTPGQGLQFLFEYFSETQRNKGNFPGRFSGRQFSNSRSEMNVSTLELGDSALYLCASSPESSTEAFFGQGTRLTVV.

This clonotype was counted a few times. This chain joins TRBV11-3 and TRBJ2-6; tentatively, D is TRBD1 or TRBD2 (5 bases each). The CDR3 is 17 amino acids. V shed 5 bases and J shed 1 base, with 15 bases lying between them. Germline V lookup: CDR1 SGHNT, CDR2 YENEEA. The CDR3 DNA sequence: TGTGCCAGCAGCAACACCCAATGGGGGTCTGGGGCCAACGTCCTGACTTTC. Amino acid sequence: CASSNTQWGSGANVLTF.

Written as DNA, the CDR3 is TGCAGTGCTGCTCCCGGGACTAGGATGGGGTATGAGCAGTTCTTC. Translating gives CSAAPGTRMGYEQFF. The chain recombines TRBV20-1 with TRBJ2-1; TRBD2 matches at 8 bases. In germline, CDR1 is DFQATT, CDR2 SNEGSKA (reference sequence). Trimming cost V 5 bases and J 8 bases; bases outside gene matches: 14. The CDR3 runs to 15 residues.

This rearrangement joins TRBV12-3 or TRBV12-4 to TRBJ2-7; D remains unclear. V dropped 3 bases and J dropped 9 bases, with 9 bases sitting between them. There are 11 residues in the CDR3. In DNA form, the CDR3 reads TGTGCCAGCAGTTTTTTGTGGGGGCAGTACTTC. This gives the protein CASSFLWGQYF.

The chain carries TRBV4-1 and TRBJ2-3, with a weak D call TRBD2 (6 bases). Germline lookup yields CDR1 MGHRA and CDR2 YSYEKL. CDR3 length equals 18 residues. The germline V and J ends were trimmed by 0 bases and 4 bases, with 20 bases remaining between them. CDR3 nucleotides: TGCGCCAGCAGCCAAGACCTGTTCAGCGGGCGTGTCCCAGATACGCAGTATTTT. It yields the protein CASSQDLFSGRVPDTQYF.